The T cell receptor beta chain described here comes from a study of T cells expressing NK-cell markers. Findings and caveats of the study: In a group of 5 or 6 donors, dominant NKG2C+ clonotypes represented about 1.0-7.5% of CD8+ T cells.

As regards this clonotype: Its antigen is currently unknown.

Germline-derived CDR1 and CDR2 are SQVTM and ANQGSEA. CDR3 length: 13 amino acids. No DNA is given; TCRdb re-called the 5' RACE reads and lists each CDR3 protein once. This repertoire includes about 150,000 distinct CDR3 sequences. The receptor's source is a man between 18 and 35 years old in good health. The specimen sequenced was blood T cells: a sorted CD56 or NKG2C T cell subset, CD4+ or CD8+ T cells, or bulk PBMC T cells (not recorded which). The gene calls are TRBV29-1 and TRBJ2-3; TCRdb lists TRBD1, though no DNA is available to test this call. CDR3 protein: CSVPGQVLNTQYF.